This entry concerns a single T cell receptor beta chain. This entry is derived from a study of Tregs in tolerant kidney transplant recipients. Sequenced by immunoSEQ multiplex PCR; TCRdb stores in-frame clones only, minus some. Among around 230,000 clones listed, approximately 84% were seen once. The sample was CD4+ T cells from blood. The sequence was obtained from a human donor in good health.

The CDR3 sequence is CASSVGGTRPTGELFF. The CDR3 DNA follows: TGTGCCAGCAGCGTAGGTGGGACAAGACCCACCGGGGAGCTGTTTTTT. The chain recombines TRBV9 with TRBJ2-2, with D possibly being TRBD1 (6 bases). Looked up from germline, CDR1 is SGDLS and CDR2 is YYNGEE. CDR3 size: 16 residues. V dropped 0 bases and J dropped 4 bases, with 13 bases sitting between them.